This T cell receptor beta chain was sequenced during a study of T cells in Graves' hyperthyroidism and ophthalmopathy. Overall study: The authors collected peripheral blood at initial diagnosis, before any treatment. General study results and limits: Most thyroid clonotypes that were expanded above 0.001 also turned up in blood.

There were TCR beta CDR3 regions amplified from RNA transcripts. HTBI primers were employed in a first-round RT-PCR of the TCR CDR3. A single record per CDR3 protein comes from TCRdb applying MiXCR to the multiplex PCR reads. Here the sample spans fewer than 500,000 distinct CDR3 sequences, roughly 15% being singletons. This clonotype appeared many times. Its antigen is not known. Active moderate-to-severe ophthalmopathy, Clinical Activity Score at least 3, NOSPECS at least 4, under 3 months' duration. PBMCs were obtained from about 10 ml fresh peripheral blood. The CDR3 totals 12 residues. V was cut by 7 bases and J by 9 bases, with 13 bases left in between.

This clonotype originated in a woman in her 30s with Graves' ophthalmopathy. The sequenced sample was blood. This chain joins TRBV12-3 or TRBV12-4 and TRBJ1-5, with D hard to call. CDR3 in DNA: TGTGCCAGCAAGGACGGGTCGCTGCCCCAGCATTTT. It yields the protein CASKDGSLPQHF.